The rows below give T cell receptor beta chains drawn from one sample of a study of cytomegalovirus exposure and HLA in healthy donors. Assay used: immunoSEQ multiplex PCR; TCRdb lists only in-frame clones, some missing. The sample records about 150,000 clones, approximately 8.9% being singletons. What was sequenced was PBMCs. Source of these receptors: a woman in her 40s in good health and CMV-seropositive. The CDR3 runs from the conserved cysteine through the conserved F or W. The D gene is left open where the match is weak. Size tells how often a clone was seen (once, few, many) or the class of an expanded clone, and some rows leave it out.

V gene: TRBV2
D gene: TRBD2
clone size: -
J gene: TRBJ2-1
CDR3 length: 18
CDR3 protein: CASSEASKLAGGYNEQFF
CDR3 DNA: TGTGCCAGCAGTGAAGCGTCGAAATTAGCGGGGGGTTACAATGAGCAGTTCTTC

V gene: TRBV2
D gene: TRBD1
clone size: few
J gene: TRBJ1-2
CDR3 length: 13
CDR3 protein: CASRPDRENGYTF
CDR3 DNA: TGTGCCAGCAGGCCGGACAGGGAAAACGGCTACACCTTC

V gene: TRBV5-5
D gene: TRBD1
clone size: few
J gene: TRBJ1-2
CDR3 length: 15
CDR3 protein: CASSSWTGENYGYTF
CDR3 DNA: TGTGCCAGCAGCTCTTGGACAGGGGAAAACTATGGCTACACCTTC

V gene: TRBV7-2
D gene: -
clone size: -
J gene: TRBJ2-7
CDR3 length: 12
CDR3 protein: CASSLTGYEQYF
CDR3 DNA: TGTGCCAGCAGCTTAACAGGGTACGAGCAGTACTTC

V gene: TRBV2
D gene: -
clone size: few
J gene: TRBJ1-1
CDR3 length: 13
CDR3 protein: CGHGNEMNTEAFF
CDR3 DNA: TGTGGACACGGGAACGAGATGAACACTGAAGCTTTCTTT

V gene: TRBV19
D gene: -
clone size: few
J gene: TRBJ1-2
CDR3 length: 17
CDR3 protein: CASSSPRNSPTSYGYTF
CDR3 DNA: TGTGCCAGTAGTAGCCCCCGTAACAGCCCTACGTCCTATGGCTACACCTTC

V gene: TRBV6-6
D gene: TRBD1
clone size: few
J gene: TRBJ2-2
CDR3 length: 15
CDR3 protein: CASSTGTANTGELFF
CDR3 DNA: TGTGCCAGCAGTACGGGGACAGCGAACACCGGGGAGCTGTTTTTT

V gene: TRBV11-1
D gene: -
clone size: -
J gene: TRBJ1-1
CDR3 length: 14
CDR3 protein: CASSLQATNTEAFF
CDR3 DNA: TGTGCCAGCAGCCTACAGGCAACGAACACTGAAGCTTTCTTT

V gene: TRBV2
D gene: TRBD1
clone size: -
J gene: TRBJ2-3
CDR3 length: 15
CDR3 protein: CASRKDRDRLGTQYF
CDR3 DNA: TGTGCCAGCAGGAAAGACAGGGATCGCCTCGGTACGCAGTATTTT

V gene: TRBV7-6
D gene: -
clone size: -
J gene: TRBJ2-2
CDR3 length: 15
CDR3 protein: CASSQKFPDTGELFF
CDR3 DNA: TGTGCCAGCAGCCAGAAATTTCCCGACACCGGGGAGCTGTTTTTT

V gene: TRBV5-1
D gene: -
clone size: -
J gene: TRBJ2-2
CDR3 length: 13
CDR3 protein: CARSQTVTGELFF
CDR3 DNA: TGCGCCAGAAGTCAGACAGTTACCGGGGAGCTGTTTTTT

V gene: TRBV5-1
D gene: TRBD1
clone size: few
J gene: TRBJ1-1
CDR3 length: 13
CDR3 protein: CASSLEPGQTAFF
CDR3 DNA: TGCGCCAGCAGCTTGGAACCGGGACAGACGGCTTTCTTT

V gene: TRBV5-4
D gene: -
clone size: -
J gene: TRBJ2-5
CDR3 length: 13
CDR3 protein: CASSLGGPETQYF
CDR3 DNA: TGTGCCAGCAGCTTAGGTGGGCCCGAGACCCAGTACTTC

V gene: TRBV5-1
D gene: -
clone size: few
J gene: TRBJ1-1
CDR3 length: 17
CDR3 protein: CASSLRLMGTKNTEAFF
CDR3 DNA: TGCGCCAGCAGCTTGAGATTAATGGGGACAAAGAACACTGAAGCTTTCTTT

V gene: TRBV4-2
D gene: TRBD1
clone size: -
J gene: TRBJ2-7
CDR3 length: 15
CDR3 protein: CASSQAETGSYEQYF
CDR3 DNA: TGTGCCAGCAGCCAGGCTGAGACAGGGTCCTACGAGCAGTACTTC

V gene: TRBV7-8
D gene: TRBD1
clone size: few
J gene: TRBJ1-5
CDR3 length: 13
CDR3 protein: CASSFQGGQPQHF
CDR3 DNA: TGTGCCAGCAGCTTTCAGGGGGGACAGCCCCAGCATTTT

V gene: TRBV5-1
D gene: -
clone size: -
J gene: TRBJ1-5
CDR3 length: 14
CDR3 protein: CASRTGPFNQPQHF
CDR3 DNA: TGCGCCAGCAGAACAGGCCCTTTCAATCAGCCCCAGCATTTT

V gene: TRBV5-1
D gene: -
clone size: -
J gene: TRBJ2-5
CDR3 length: 15
CDR3 protein: CASSLGRPAQETQYF
CDR3 DNA: TGCGCCAGCAGCTTGGGGCGGCCTGCCCAAGAGACCCAGTACTTC

V gene: TRBV10-3
D gene: TRBD1
clone size: -
J gene: TRBJ2-7
CDR3 length: 13
CDR3 protein: CAISRQGPYEQYF
CDR3 DNA: TGTGCCATCAGTAGACAGGGACCCTACGAGCAGTACTTC

V gene: TRBV7-8
D gene: -
clone size: -
J gene: TRBJ1-6
CDR3 length: 13
CDR3 protein: CASSFEGRSPLHF
CDR3 DNA: TGTGCCAGCAGCTTTGAGGGAAGATCACCCCTCCACTTT

V gene: TRBV27
D gene: TRBD1
clone size: few
J gene: TRBJ2-7
CDR3 length: 12
CDR3 protein: CASSRQGGEQYF
CDR3 DNA: TGTGCCAGCAGTCGACAGGGGGGTGAGCAGTACTTC

V gene: TRBV7-9
D gene: TRBD2
clone size: few
J gene: TRBJ2-7
CDR3 length: 15
CDR3 protein: CASSLQLAGGREQYF
CDR3 DNA: TGTGCCAGCAGCCTTCAACTAGCGGGGGGGCGCGAGCAGTACTTC

V gene: TRBV2
D gene: TRBD1
clone size: few
J gene: TRBJ1-4
CDR3 length: 11
CDR3 protein: CASGQGAKLFF
CDR3 DNA: TGTGCCAGCGGTCAGGGGGCAAAACTGTTTTTT

V gene: TRBV27
D gene: TRBD2
clone size: -
J gene: TRBJ2-7
CDR3 length: 15
CDR3 protein: CASSLEAGGIYEQYF
CDR3 DNA: TGTGCCAGCAGTTTAGAGGCGGGGGGCATATACGAGCAGTACTTC

V gene: TRBV5-1
D gene: -
clone size: few
J gene: TRBJ2-3
CDR3 length: 14
CDR3 protein: CASSRGQTTDTQYF
CDR3 DNA: TGCGCCAGCAGCCGCGGACAGACAACAGATACGCAGTATTTT

V gene: TRBV2
D gene: -
clone size: -
J gene: TRBJ1-1
CDR3 length: 14
CDR3 protein: CASRATEASTEAFF
CDR3 DNA: TGTGCCAGCAGAGCGACAGAGGCATCCACTGAAGCTTTCTTT

V gene: TRBV5-1
D gene: -
clone size: few
J gene: TRBJ1-2
CDR3 length: 14
CDR3 protein: CASSLGSRGSAYTF
CDR3 DNA: TGCGCCAGCAGCTTGGGTTCGAGGGGGTCAGCTTACACCTTC

V gene: TRBV19
D gene: -
clone size: few
J gene: TRBJ2-7
CDR3 length: 13
CDR3 protein: CASSGDGTYEQYF
CDR3 DNA: TGTGCCAGTAGTGGGGACGGGACTTACGAGCAGTACTTC

V gene: TRBV10-1
D gene: -
clone size: few
J gene: TRBJ1-1
CDR3 length: 16
CDR3 protein: CASSDDRGGGSTEAFF
CDR3 DNA: TGCGCCAGCAGTGACGACCGAGGAGGTGGTAGCACTGAAGCTTTCTTT

V gene: TRBV7-9
D gene: -
clone size: -
J gene: TRBJ2-1
CDR3 length: 15
CDR3 protein: CASSFQTGVGNEQFF
CDR3 DNA: TGTGCCAGCAGCTTTCAAACGGGGGTCGGGAATGAGCAGTTCTTC

V gene: TRBV7-9
D gene: TRBD1
clone size: few
J gene: TRBJ2-7
CDR3 length: 17
CDR3 protein: CASSLDKWGQGVHEQYF
CDR3 DNA: TGTGCCAGCAGCTTGGATAAATGGGGACAGGGGGTCCACGAGCAGTACTTC

V gene: TRBV7-2
D gene: TRBD2
clone size: few
J gene: TRBJ2-3
CDR3 length: 15
CDR3 protein: CASSPRDYSTDTQYF
CDR3 DNA: TGTGCCAGCAGCCCCCGGGACTATTCCACAGATACGCAGTATTTT

V gene: TRBV7-2
D gene: TRBD1
clone size: few
J gene: TRBJ1-4
CDR3 length: 14
CDR3 protein: CASSLGQGTGKLFF
CDR3 DNA: TGTGCCAGCAGCTTAGGACAGGGCACTGGAAAACTGTTTTTT

V gene: TRBV2
D gene: TRBD1
clone size: -
J gene: TRBJ2-2
CDR3 length: 15
CDR3 protein: CASSRDRENTGELFF
CDR3 DNA: TGTGCCAGCAGTCGGGACAGGGAGAACACCGGGGAGCTGTTTTTT

V gene: TRBV10-1
D gene: -
clone size: few
J gene: TRBJ2-5
CDR3 length: 14
CDR3 protein: CASSDRQSQETQYF
CDR3 DNA: TGCGCCAGCAGTGACAGACAGTCTCAAGAGACCCAGTACTTC

V gene: TRBV19
D gene: TRBD1
clone size: few
J gene: TRBJ2-7
CDR3 length: 15
CDR3 protein: CASSRDGTGAYEQYF
CDR3 DNA: TGTGCCAGTAGTAGGGACGGGACAGGGGCCTACGAGCAGTACTTC